This TCR beta chain came from a study of control samples from healthy donors and cancer patients. The V end was cut by 4 bases, the J end by 1 base, with 7 bases between. Germline V gives CDR1 SNHLY, CDR2 FYNNEI. The CDR3 is 13 amino acids. Some clones are missing from TCRdb's copy, which holds only in-frame ones; the method was immunoSEQ multiplex PCR. The data contain 250,000 to 300,000 clones, around 79% of them singletons. The chain couples TRBV2 to TRBJ1-1; D is possibly TRBD1 (5 bases). The sequenced sample consisted of PBMCs. This receptor was identified in a woman in her sixties or seventies with lung cancer. DNA of the CDR3: TGTGCCAGCAGTGGACAGCCGAACACTGAAGCTTTCTTT. Its protein is CASSGQPNTEAFF.